This TCR beta chain was sequenced in a study of T cell repertoires in cytomegalovirus infection. In the study overall: Public TCR beta signature analysis indicated the presence of both CMV infection and matching HLA type.

The junction had 2 bases not matched to a gene; V was cut back by 0 bases and J by 4 bases. Germline V gene data show CDR1 as LGHNA and CDR2 as YNFKEQ. The length of the CDR3 is 16 residues. Using its own MiXCR run on the reads, TCRdb lists one record per CDR3 protein. The data contain roughly 87,000 distinct CDR3 sequences, about 29% of them singletons. Study-wide findings and caveats: CMV carriers having the relevant HLA were flagged by cumulative public TCR beta family frequency. In two of eight donors, the top clonotype was HLA-C-restricted CMV-specific.

About this clonotype itself: Its cognate antigen is unknown.

Sequencing was performed on CD8+ T cells from cultured PBMCs, taken from culture after CMV antigen stimulation. The genes are TRBV4-2 and TRBJ2-3; 12 bases fit TRBD2. The TCR originated in a human donor in good health (CMV status not recorded). Some clones in this sample may be carry-over from other donors' samples. The CDR3, as DNA: TGTGCCAGCAGCCAAGAAGCTAGCGGGGGGGCAGATACGCAGTATTTT. Protein: CASSQEASGGADTQYF.